This T cell receptor (beta chain) was captured by sequencing in a study of T-cell memory formation after mild COVID-19. Study context: Across donors, TCR clusters were largely donor specific.

Trimming pared 4 bases from V and 4 bases from J, leaving 16 bases between. CDR1 and CDR2 (germline): SGHTA, FQGNSA. The CDR3 consists of 15 residues. At least ten counts were recorded for this clonotype. Antigen specificity is unknown. Study-wide results and limits: For contracting clones, CD4+ ones sat mainly in CM and EM, CD8+ in EMRA. Balance between CD4 and CD8 was seen in clones contracting day 15 to 85, and a CD4+ lean was seen in later expanders.

TCRalpha and TCRbeta libraries used 5'RACE with constant-segment primers and UMIs. MiXCR was run by TCRdb on the 5' RACE reads, yielding one entry per CDR3 protein. Of 150,000 to 200,000 distinct CDR3 sequences listed, approximately 16% were seen once; the top ten hold about 1.9%. The chain links TRBV7-2 to TRBJ2-5, with a weak D call TRBD2 (6 bases). The sample consisted of PBMCs or a T cell subset sorted from them (not recorded which). This receptor was identified in an adult woman who had mild COVID-19 (a few samples of this study predate the infection). Cell type and time point are not known. CDR3 nucleotides: TGTGCCAGCAGCTGGGTTAGCGGAGGAGGAGAGACCCAGTACTTC. Translation gives CASSWVSGGGETQYF.